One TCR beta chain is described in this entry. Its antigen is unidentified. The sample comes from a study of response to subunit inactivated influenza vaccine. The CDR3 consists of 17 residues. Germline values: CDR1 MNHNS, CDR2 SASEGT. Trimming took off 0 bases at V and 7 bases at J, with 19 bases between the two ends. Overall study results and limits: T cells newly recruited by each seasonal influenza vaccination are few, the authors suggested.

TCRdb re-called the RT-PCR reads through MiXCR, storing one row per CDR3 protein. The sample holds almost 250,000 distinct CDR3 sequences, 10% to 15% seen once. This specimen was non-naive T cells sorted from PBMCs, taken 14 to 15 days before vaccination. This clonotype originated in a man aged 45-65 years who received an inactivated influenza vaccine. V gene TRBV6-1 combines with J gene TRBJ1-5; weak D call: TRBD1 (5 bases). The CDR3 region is CASSEAMQVGGGQPQHF. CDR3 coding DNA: TGTGCCAGCAGTGAAGCGATGCAGGTTGGGGGTGGGCAGCCCCAGCATTTT.